This record looks at one T cell receptor beta chain sequence and its context. What it recognizes is unknown. Both TCR beta VDJ combination and CDR3 sequence profiling were carried out. Genomic DNA was the template for this profiling. TCRdb called the reads again in MiXCR, with one record for every CDR3 protein. The data hold approximately 170,000 distinct CDR3 sequences, with approximately 44% observed a single time. The data originate from a study of CD8+CD57+ T cells in acquired aplastic anemia. Before being chosen for sequencing, patients had shown CD8+CD57+ cell expansion by flow cytometry. When blood sampling took place, the patients had received no therapy. Findings and caveats of the study: Patients and controls had in common 25 to 35 CD8+ CDR3 sequences. Controls and patients did not differ significantly in CD8+ Simpson's diversity.

Trimming left V 10 bases short and J 1 base short, with 13 bases between. This CDR3 region has 13 residues. Germline loops: CDR1 LNHDA, CDR2 SQIVND (reference sequence). The rearrangement links TRBV19 to TRBJ1-1, with D possibly being TRBD1 (6 bases). The specimen sequenced was sorted CD4+, CD8+, or CD8+CD57+ T cells (not recorded which) from PBMCs. The receptor's source is a human donor with aplastic anemia. The CDR3 bases are TGTGCCACCCAGGGACATAGGAACACTGAAGCTTTCTTT. Translated: CATQGHRNTEAFF. Full variable domain (remainder filled in from reference TRBV19 and TRBJ1-1): DGGITQSPKYLFRKEGQNVTLSCEQNLNHDAMYWYRQDPGQGLRLIYYSQIVNDFQKGDIAEGYSVSREKKESFPLTVTSAQKNPTAFYLCATQGHRNTEAFFGQGTRLTVV.